Below, 26 T cell receptor beta chains from the same sample are listed, as sequenced in a study of blood T cell repertoires in COVID-19. TCRdb's table, derived via immunoSEQ multiplex PCR, lists solely in-frame clones and lacks some. The sample consists of about 110,000 clones, approximately 88% of them appearing once. Sequencing was carried out using peripheral blood. Source of these receptors: a woman between 70 and 85 years old with acute or convalescent COVID-19.

V and J are TRBV19 and TRBJ1-1, with D perhaps TRBD1 (6 bases). Germline V CDR1 and CDR2: LNHDA, SQIVND (reference sequence). V dropped 5 bases and J dropped 6 bases, with 16 bases sitting between them. CDR3 length: 14 amino acids. The CDR3 coding sequence is TGTGCCAGTAGTGTACAACAGGGAATCGCTGAAGCTTTCTTT. This gives the protein CASSVQQGIAEAFF.

DNA of the CDR3: TGCAGTGCTAGTGAACAGGGTTACGCGCATGGCTACACCTTC. It translates to CSASEQGYAHGYTF. The chain joins TRBV20-1 to TRBJ1-2; D perhaps matches TRBD1 (6 bases). In germline, CDR1 is DFQATT, CDR2 SNEGSKA (reference sequence). V was cut by 3 bases and J by 6 bases, with 17 bases left in between. The CDR3 length is 14 residues.

The chain couples TRBV20-1 to TRBJ1-2, with a tentative D call TRBD1 (5 bases). V dropped 3 bases and J dropped 1 base, with 9 bases sitting between them. This CDR3 spans 13 amino acids. Looked up from germline, CDR1 is DFQATT and CDR2 is SNEGSKA (reference sequence). DNA for the CDR3: TGCAGTGCTAGTATCAGGGTTAACTATGGCTACACCTTC. This encodes CSASIRVNYGYTF.

J is TRBJ1-2 and V is TRBV27, with a tentative D call TRBD1 (5 bases). The V end lost 2 bases, the J end lost 4 bases, and 8 bases lay between the germline ends. CDR3 length: 13 amino acids. In germline, CDR1 is MNHEY, CDR2 SMNVEV (reference sequence). The CDR3 DNA reads TGTGCCAGCAGTTTAGGGGGGAGCTATGGCTACACCTTC. This codes for CASSLGGSYGYTF.

The rearrangement links TRBV28 to TRBJ1-1, with a weak D call TRBD1 (5 bases). Trimming cost V 7 bases and J 0 bases, with 12 bases left between them. The CDR3 is 14 residues long. Germline CDR1 and CDR2: MDHEN and SYDVKM. CDR3 loop: CASTPGGMNTEAFF. The CDR3 DNA follows: TGTGCCAGCACGCCCGGGGGGATGAACACTGAAGCTTTCTTT.

The chain uses TRBV11-2 and TRBJ2-1, with D unclear. CDR1 and CDR2 from the germline V gene are SGHAT and FQNNGV. The ends were cut back, 5 bases at V and 7 bases at J, with 15 bases in the middle. The CDR3 extends over 14 amino acids. In nucleotides, the CDR3 is TGTGCCAGCAGCCTGGGCTTTGCGTATAATGAGCAGTTCTTC. Residues: CASSLGFAYNEQFF.

This rearrangement joins TRBV7-3 to TRBJ2-3; TRBD2 agrees at 9 bases. The CDR3 runs to 14 residues. Unmatched junction bases numbered 2, after V lost 5 bases and J lost 2 bases. Germline CDR1 is SGHTA and CDR2 is FQGTGA. The CDR3 loop is CASSGTSNTDTQYF. The CDR3 DNA reads TGTGCCAGCAGCGGGACTAGCAACACAGATACGCAGTATTTT.

This clone was detected a few times. The chain has TRBV5-4 and TRBJ2-1; 9 bases line up with TRBD1. Germline values: CDR1 SGHNT, CDR2 YYREEE (reference sequence). The V gene end was trimmed by 1 base and the J gene end by 2 bases; junction bases not matched to a gene: 4. CDR3 length equals 16 residues. The CDR3 region has the DNA TGTGCCAGCAGCTTGCCCGGGACAGGGACCTACAATGAGCAGTTCTTC. Translated: CASSLPGTGTYNEQFF.

V is TRBV3-1 (or the pseudogene TRBV3-2) and J is TRBJ2-5, with 8 bases aligning to TRBD2. This CDR3 contains 17 residues. Germline V lookup: CDR1 LGHDT, CDR2 YNNKEL (reference sequence). J was trimmed by 5 bases and V by 0 bases; bases with no gene match: 11. CDR3 amino acids: CASSQEWSGGSRETQYF. In DNA form, the CDR3 reads TGTGCCAGCAGCCAAGAATGGAGCGGGGGATCCCGGGAGACCCAGTACTTC.

This clone showed up just a few times. The chain recombines TRBV5-4 with TRBJ1-2, with D perhaps TRBD1 (5 bases). Per the germline V gene, CDR1 is SGHNT and CDR2 is YYREEE (reference sequence). The CDR3 is 13 amino acids. V gave up 0 bases and J gave up 8 bases, with 11 bases separating them. The CDR3 is CASSLVGGPGYTF. CDR3 coding DNA: TGTGCCAGCAGCTTGGTCGGGGGACCAGGCTACACCTTC.

The chain employs TRBV19 and TRBJ1-4; 8 nucleotides line up with TRBD1. Looked up from germline, CDR1 is LNHDA and CDR2 is SQIVND (reference sequence). The CDR3 contains 17 residues. V lost 5 bases to trimming and J lost 4 bases; unmatched junction nucleotides: 12. CDR3 loop: CASSPPGTGLINEKLFF. In nucleotides, the CDR3 is TGTGCCAGTAGTCCCCCAGGGACAGGCCTTATTAATGAAAAACTGTTTTTT. Supplemented by reference TRBV19 and TRBJ1-4, the full variable domain reads DGGITQSPKYLFRKEGQNVTLSCEQNLNHDAMYWYRQDPGQGLRLIYYSQIVNDFQKGDIAEGYSVSREKKESFPLTVTSAQKNPTAFYLCASSPPGTGLINEKLFFGSGTQLSVL.

The rearrangement joins TRBV6-5 to TRBJ2-3, with 7 nucleotides matching TRBD2. The length of the CDR3 is 13 residues. Germline V gene sequence: CDR1 MNHEY, CDR2 SVGAGI. The junction had 4 bases not matched to a gene; V was cut back by 7 bases and J by 3 bases. DNA for the CDR3: TGTGCCAGCACGGGGCGGGGGACAGATACGCAGTATTTT. This encodes CASTGRGTDTQYF.

The rearrangement uses TRBV19 and TRBJ1-1; 7 positions match TRBD1. The CDR3 runs to 14 residues. J was trimmed by 3 bases and V by 9 bases; bases with no gene match: 10. Germline V gene lookup returns CDR1 LNHDA and CDR2 SQIVND (reference sequence). The CDR3 DNA sequence: TGTGCCAGCCTAAACAGGGGAGAGGACACTGAAGCTTTCTTT. Its translation: CASLNRGEDTEAFF.

The chain recombines TRBV6-5 with TRBJ2-3; the D is unclear. Trimming cost V 5 bases and J 4 bases, with 10 bases left between them. The germline gives CDR1 MNHEY, CDR2 SVGAGI. This CDR3 has 13 residues. This chain's CDR3 is CASSPTRSDTQYF. CDR3 coding DNA: TGTGCCAGCAGTCCCACCAGATCAGATACGCAGTATTTT.

This clone was counted a single time. J is TRBJ2-7 and V is TRBV7-2; 7 bases match TRBD2. The CDR3 contains 14 residues. Germline CDR1 and CDR2: SGHTA and FQGNSA. With 5 bases clipped from V and 2 bases from J, the junction kept 6 bases outside the gene matches. CDR3 bases: TGTGCCAGCAGCCCCTACGCGGGGGCCTACGAGCAGTACTTC. Its translation is CASSPYAGAYEQYF.

The chain is built from TRBV5-1 and TRBJ2-7, with 9 positions matching TRBD2. J lost 3 bases, V lost 2 bases, and 6 bases had no gene match. The germline V gene encodes CDR1 SGHRS and CDR2 YFSETQ. The length of the CDR3 is 15 residues. CDR3 DNA: TGCGCCAGCAGCTTAGGACTAGCGCCCAACTACGAGCAGTACTTC. It specifies CASSLGLAPNYEQYF.

The V gene is TRBV9, the J gene TRBJ2-2; TRBD2 might be the D (6 bases). The CDR3 is 15 residues long. Germline assignment: CDR1 SGDLS and CDR2 YYNGEE. V was pared by 3 bases and J by 5 bases, with 14 bases between. The CDR3 region is CASSAGAGRTGELFF. Here the CDR3 DNA reads TGTGCCAGCAGCGCTGGGGCAGGGAGGACCGGGGAGCTGTTTTTT. Variable domain in full (rest from reference TRBV9 and TRBJ2-2): DSGVTQTPKHLITATGQRVTLRCSPRSGDLSVYWYQQSLDQGLQFLIQYYNGEERAKGNILERFSAQQFPDLHSELNLSSLELGDSALYFCASSAGAGRTGELFFGEGSRLTVL.

The chain links TRBV18 to TRBJ1-1, with D maybe TRBD1 (5 bases). CDR3 length equals 13 residues. The germline V gene encodes CDR1 KGHSH and CDR2 LQKENI. V was shortened by 4 bases and J by 1 base, with 7 bases between the two germline ends. Here the CDR3 DNA reads TGTGCCAGCTCACTGCAGGGGAACACTGAAGCTTTCTTT. It codes for CASSLQGNTEAFF.

The chain couples TRBV2 to TRBJ2-3, with D perhaps matching TRBD2 (5 bases). Trimming removed 3 bases at V and 0 bases at J, with 10 bases between. The CDR3 is 15 amino acids. CDR1 is SNHLY, CDR2 FYNNEI, per germline. In nucleotides, the CDR3 is TGTGCCAGCAGTGATTCGGGGTCAAGCACAGATACGCAGTATTTT. Protein product: CASSDSGSSTDTQYF.

The chain combines TRBV29-1 with TRBJ2-1, with a weak D call TRBD2 (5 bases). Germline loops: CDR1 SQVTM, CDR2 ANQGSEA. V gave up 4 bases and J gave up 9 bases, with 13 bases separating them. The CDR3 runs to 12 residues. Here the CDR3 reads CSVGASPREQFF. The DNA of the CDR3 is TGCAGCGTTGGCGCTAGCCCTCGTGAGCAGTTCTTC.

The V and J genes are TRBV19 and TRBJ1-1, with D hard to call. The germline V gene encodes CDR1 LNHDA and CDR2 SQIVND (reference sequence). The germline V and J ends were trimmed by 5 bases and 0 bases, with 10 bases remaining between them. The CDR3 is made up of 14 amino acids. The CDR3: CASSAGKVNTEAFF. The DNA for the CDR3 is TGTGCCAGTAGTGCGGGGAAGGTGAACACTGAAGCTTTCTTT.

The chain links TRBV24-1 to TRBJ2-3; 8 bases match TRBD2. The CDR3 is 14 residues long. J was trimmed by 1 base and V by 4 bases; bases with no gene match: 0. CDR1 KGHDR and CDR2 SFDVKD come from the germline V gene. This CDR3 is CATSEAGGTDTQYF. DNA of the CDR3: TGTGCCACCAGTGAAGCGGGAGGCACAGATACGCAGTATTTT.

V and J are TRBV3-1 (or the pseudogene TRBV3-2) and TRBJ2-1, with no clear D. The CDR3 covers 15 residues. Germline CDR1 and CDR2: LGHDT and YNNKEL (reference sequence). The germline V and J ends were trimmed by 1 base and 0 bases, with 7 bases remaining between them. The CDR3 sequence: CASSQGVGSYNEQFF. CDR3 DNA sequence: TGTGCCAGCAGCCAAGGCGTCGGCTCCTACAATGAGCAGTTCTTC.

The rearrangement joins TRBV5-5 to TRBJ2-7, with D uncertain. The CDR3 loop spans 12 amino acids. Trimming left V 4 bases short and J 1 base short, with 6 bases between. Germline V gene data show CDR1 as SGHKS and CDR2 as YYEKEE (reference sequence). CDR3 in amino acids: CASSRISYEQYF. CDR3 coding DNA: TGTGCCAGCAGCCGTATTTCCTACGAGCAGTACTTC.

The chain recombines TRBV6-1 with TRBJ1-2, with D tentatively TRBD1 (5 bases). Per the germline V gene, CDR1 is MNHNS and CDR2 is SASEGT. The CDR3 has 15 residues. V lost 0 bases and J lost 3, with 11 bases in between. The CDR3 DNA follows: TGTGCCAGCAGTGAAGCGCGCGTAGGGGACTATGGCTACACCTTC. This codes for CASSEARVGDYGYTF.

The CDR3 spells CSVGPPGGTDTQYF. In DNA, the CDR3 is TGCAGCGTTGGGCCGCCCGGAGGCACAGATACGCAGTATTTT. The genes are TRBV29-1 and TRBJ2-3; unclear D gene. V was pared by 4 bases and J by 1 base, with 12 bases between. This CDR3 is 14 amino acids long. CDR1 is SQVTM, CDR2 ANQGSEA, per germline.